This T cell receptor beta chain came from a study of blood T cells in healthy people across ages. Findings and limits, study-wide: It was not possible, with unsorted PBMCs, to conclusively compare naive and antigen-experienced cells. Those diversity estimates obtained from one million T cells were thought to be underestimates.

Combining a sample-barcoded 5' primer with a J-beta primer mix, a second PCR ran for 7 to 11 cycles. The template-switch adaptor was a 5' adaptor with 12 random nucleotides. It tagged each cDNA molecule. From the 5' RACE reads, TCRdb called clonotypes with MiXCR, one entry per CDR3 protein. Of 730,000 or so distinct CDR3 sequences listed, approximately 40% are singletons. In germline, CDR1 is LNHNV, CDR2 YYDKDF (reference sequence). V lost 2 bases and J 4 bases, leaving 14 bases between the germline ends. CDR3 size: 15 residues. For this clonotype: Its target is not known.

Peripheral blood from each donor was collected in a volume of about 10 milliliters. Sample: blood. The chain couples TRBV15 to TRBJ1-2, with a weak D call TRBD1 (5 bases). This clonotype originated in a man at least 80 years old in good health. The CDR3 is CATSRPSGTVYGYTF. DNA for the CDR3: TGTGCCACCAGCAGACCCAGCGGGACGGTCTATGGCTACACCTTC.